A single sample gave rise to the 14 T cell receptor beta chains below, sequenced in a study of T cells in Graves' hyperthyroidism and ophthalmopathy. Using RNA transcripts as the source, TCR beta CDR3 regions were amplified. Using the HTBI primer set, a first-round RT-PCR was run on the TCR CDR3. In TCRdb, the multiplex PCR reads were re-called with MiXCR into one record per CDR3 protein. The profile covers around 340,000 distinct CDR3 sequences, with about 17% appearing a single time and almost 35% taken by the ten largest. Material: blood. These receptors came from a woman younger than 45 with Graves' hyperthyroidism that later progressed to Graves' ophthalmopathy.

V usage is TRBV4-1 and J usage is TRBJ2-7; D not resolved. Trimming took 1 base from V and 6 from J, leaving 10 bases between them. The CDR3 covers 13 residues. Germline V gene data show CDR1 as MGHRA and CDR2 as YSYEKL. This CDR3 reads CASSQVLGREQYF. The CDR3 DNA sequence: TGCGCCAGCAGCCAAGTCCTCGGGCGCGAGCAGTACTTC.

The sample holds a few counts of this clonotype. V and J are TRBV4-2 and TRBJ2-7; TRBD2 agrees at 12 bases. The J segment lost 1 base and the V segment lost 0 bases, leaving 13 bases of the junction unmatched. CDR3 length: 20 residues. CDR1 is LGHNA and CDR2 is YNFKEQ in the germline V gene. CDR3 nucleotide sequence: TGTGCCAGCAGCCAAGATTTCCTAGCGGGGGGGCAACTTGGGTCCTACGAGCAGTACTTC. Amino acid sequence: CASSQDFLAGGQLGSYEQYF.

This clonotype came up many times. The chain links TRBV29-1 to TRBJ1-1; D ambiguous. The CDR3 is 14 residues long. Germline V gives CDR1 SQVTM, CDR2 ANQGSEA. Trimming cost V 4 bases and J 1 base, with 13 bases left between them. DNA for the CDR3: TGCAGCGTTGCACTAGGGTTACAGAACACTGAAGCTTTCTTT. Translating gives CSVALGLQNTEAFF.

The genes are TRBV4-1 and TRBJ2-1, with 11 bases aligning to TRBD2. The V gene end was trimmed by 2 bases and the J gene end by 5 bases; junction bases not matched to a gene: 5. CDR3 size: 16 residues. Germline-derived CDR1 and CDR2 are MGHRA and YSYEKL. This chain's CDR3 is CASSQPTSGGHNEQFF. CDR3 bases: TGCGCCAGCAGCCAACCTACTAGCGGGGGACACAATGAGCAGTTCTTC.

The chain has TRBV5-5 and TRBJ1-5; 9 bases align to TRBD1. The V gene end was trimmed by 1 base and the J gene end by 6 bases; junction bases not matched to a gene: 8. CDR3 length: 16 residues. Germline V gives CDR1 SGHKS, CDR2 YYEKEE (reference sequence). The CDR3 sequence is CASSLYVGQGLQPQHF. In DNA, the CDR3 is TGTGCCAGCAGCTTGTATGTGGGACAGGGTCTTCAGCCCCAGCATTTT.

This clonotype was detected a few times. The J gene is TRBJ1-1, the V gene TRBV30; D not resolved. V was pared by 5 bases and J by 4 bases, with 11 bases between. CDR1 GTSNPN and CDR2 SVGIG come from the germline V gene (reference sequence). The CDR3 is 12 residues long. The DNA for the CDR3 is TGTGCCTGGGCCGCAGTGTCCACTGAAGCTTTCTTT. Translation gives CAWAAVSTEAFF.

This clonotype was observed a handful of times. V and J are TRBV10-2 and TRBJ2-1; 13 nucleotides agree with TRBD2. With V trimmed by 4 bases and J by 8 bases, 8 bases remained unmatched. Germline lookup yields CDR1 WSHSY and CDR2 SAAADI. The CDR3 is 16 residues long. The CDR3, as DNA: TGCGCCAGCAGTGTAGGGGAGACTAGCGGGAGGCATGAGCAGTTCTTC. This gives the protein CASSVGETSGRHEQFF.

Many counts were recorded for this clonotype. V gene TRBV28 combines with J gene TRBJ2-3, with 13 bases aligning to TRBD2. Germline V gene data show CDR1 as MDHEN and CDR2 as SYDVKM. The CDR3 is 17 amino acids. V was clipped by 6 bases and J by 8 bases; unmatched bases: 14. CDR3 sequence: CASSGTSGGAGGITQYF. The CDR3 bases are TGTGCCAGCAGCGGTACTAGCGGGGGGGCTGGGGGGATTACGCAGTATTTT.

The chain combines TRBV7-3 with TRBJ2-1, with 12 bases aligning to TRBD1. The J segment lost 7 bases and the V segment lost 2 bases, leaving 12 bases of the junction unmatched. The germline V gene has CDR1 SGHTA and CDR2 FQGTGA. The CDR3 sequence is 18 residues long. The CDR3 is CASSLAWTGTGGRNEQFF. Written as DNA, the CDR3 is TGTGCCAGCAGCTTAGCTTGGACCGGGACAGGGGGCCGGAATGAGCAGTTCTTC.

The sample holds many counts of this clonotype. The genes are TRBV7-8 and TRBJ1-5; D not certain. This CDR3 has 15 amino acids. V was shortened by 1 base and J by 3 bases, with 10 bases between the two germline ends. Germline values: CDR1 SGHVS, CDR2 FQNEAQ. This CDR3 reads CASSLESAANQPQHF. The CDR3 nucleotides are TGTGCCAGCAGCTTAGAATCTGCCGCCAATCAGCCCCAGCATTTT.

The table lists this clonotype with many counts. V and J are TRBV5-6 and TRBJ1-1, with a tentative D call TRBD1 (6 bases). Germline values: CDR1 SGHDT, CDR2 YYEEEE. Trimming pared 0 bases from V and 4 bases from J, leaving 13 bases between. The CDR3 is 15 amino acids. The CDR3 is CASSLDPGAATEAFF. The DNA of the CDR3 is TGTGCCAGCAGCTTGGATCCGGGGGCGGCCACTGAAGCTTTCTTT.

This clonotype came up many times. The V gene is TRBV5-1, the J gene TRBJ1-1; D is unresolved. Deletions cut 4 bases from V and 10 bases from J, with 11 bases between. This CDR3 comprises 11 residues. Germline lookup yields CDR1 SGHRS and CDR2 YFSETQ. CDR3 protein: CASSPGLGAFF. Written as DNA, the CDR3 is TGCGCCAGCAGCCCGGGCCTAGGAGCTTTCTTT.

The CDR3 sequence is CASSRDPGLAGEYEQYF. The CDR3 nucleotides read TGTGCCAGCAGCCGGGACCCGGGACTAGCGGGGGAATACGAGCAGTACTTC. The chain has TRBV4-2 and TRBJ2-7, with 14 bases lining up with TRBD2. Germline CDR1 reads LGHNA; CDR2 reads YNFKEQ. With 4 bases clipped from V and 4 bases from J, the junction kept 9 bases outside the gene matches. The CDR3 covers 17 residues.

This clonotype was counted many times. V usage is TRBV18 and J usage is TRBJ1-1; 10 positions match TRBD1. CDR1 is KGHSH, CDR2 LQKENI, per germline. This CDR3 region has 13 residues. V lost 2 bases to trimming and J lost 9 bases; unmatched junction nucleotides: 3. DNA for the CDR3: TGTGCCAGCTCACCAGACAGGGGGCCTCAAGCTTTCTTT. This translates into CASSPDRGPQAFF.